Shown below are 11 T cell receptor beta chains from a single sample sequenced in a study of T cells in women clearing cervical HPV infection. Data came from immunoSEQ multiplex PCR; TCRdb stores just in-frame clones and leaves some out. This repertoire includes 20,000 to 25,000 clones. Sequenced material: blood buffy coat. The receptors here all came from a woman between 18 and 70 years old with a cervical HPV16 infection that either progressed to CIN3+ or cleared (not recorded which).

In terms of frequency, this clone is medium-sized. The read ends 3 residues before the CDR3 terminus; that terminus is restored from the germline J gene. The chain has TRBV5-1 and TRBJ2-3; possibly TRBD1 for D (6 bases). Trimming took 4 bases from V and 2 from J, leaving 14 bases between them. CDR3 size: 15 residues. CDR1 SGHRS and CDR2 YFSETQ come from the germline V gene. CDR3 DNA, as far as it was read: TGCGCCAGCAGCAAAATACAGGGAGACACAGATACG. Residues: CASSKIQGDTDT. In full, the CDR3 is CASSKIQGDTDTQYF.

CDR3 DNA, as far as it was read: TGTGCCAGCAGCTTAGATTCAGGGACTGGTTATGGC. It translates to CASSLDSGTGYG. The whole CDR3 reads CASSLDSGTGYGYTF. This sequence joins TRBV11-2 and TRBJ1-2; TRBD1 is a possible D gene (5 bases). The CDR3 end lies 3 residues beyond the end of the read and is filled in from the germline J gene. Germline lookup yields CDR1 SGHAT and CDR2 FQNNGV. The CDR3 contains 15 residues. V gave up 0 bases and J gave up 5 bases, with 13 bases separating them.

Regarding this clone: The DNA ends 3 residues before the CDR3 does, and the rest of the CDR3 is filled in from the germline J gene. V usage is TRBV6-1 and J usage is TRBJ2-5; TRBD2 aligns across 13 bases. J lost 5 bases, V lost 2 bases, and 5 bases had no gene match. The length of the CDR3 is 16 residues. Germline-derived CDR1 and CDR2 are MNHNS and SASEGT. The CDR3 bases that were read are TGTGCCAGCAGTGAATGGACTAGCGGGGGCCGGGAGACC. Protein product: CASSEWTSGGRET. The CDR3, in full, reads CASSEWTSGGRETQYF.

As to this clone: The read ends 3 residues shy of where the CDR3 ends; the end is completed using the germline J gene. V is TRBV30 and J is TRBJ1-5; D is undetermined. Trimming stripped 2 bases from V and 3 bases from J, with 5 bases between. The CDR3 sequence is 12 residues long. The germline V gene encodes CDR1 GTSNPN and CDR2 SVGIG (reference sequence). The CDR3 reads CAWSNNNQPQHF. The CDR3 DNA, read in part, is TGTGCCTGGAGTAACAACAATCAGCCC.

The CDR3 spells CASSNQALHNSPLHF. The part of the CDR3 DNA that was read is TGTGCCAGCTCAAACCAGGCACTGCACAATTCACCC. This rearrangement joins TRBV2 to TRBJ1-6; no definite D call. The read ends 3 residues before the CDR3 terminus; that terminus is restored from the germline J gene. The ends were cut back, 8 bases at V and 7 bases at J, with 18 bases in the middle. Germline-derived CDR1 and CDR2 are SNHLY and FYNNEI. The CDR3 has 15 amino acids.

In the case of this clone: The CDR3 extends 3 residues past the end of the read, so its final part is completed from the germline J gene. The chain uses TRBV5-6 and TRBJ1-2, with 7 bases aligning to TRBD1. Germline-derived CDR1 and CDR2 are SGHDT and YYEEEE. CDR3 size: 14 residues. Unmatched junction bases numbered 5, after V lost 4 bases and J lost 2 bases. CDR3 DNA, as far as it was read: TGTGCCAGCAGCGACAGGGTTTTAAACTATGGC. Encoded protein: CASSDRVLNYG. The full CDR3 protein is CASSDRVLNYGYTF.

To note about this clone: The observed sequence ends 3 residues before the CDR3 terminus, with the missing tail filled in from the germline J gene. This rearrangement joins TRBV2 to TRBJ1-4, with 10 bases identical to TRBD1. The germline V gene encodes CDR1 SNHLY and CDR2 FYNNEI. CDR3 length equals 14 residues. V was pared by 7 bases and J by 4 bases, with 3 bases of the junction left unmatched. Partial CDR3 DNA: TGTGCCAGCAAGGGGGACAGGGGTAATGAAAAA. Protein product: CASKGDRGNEK. The whole CDR3 is CASKGDRGNEKLFF.

To note about this clone: The read ends 3 residues early relative to the CDR3; the germline J gene fills the gap. This sequence joins TRBV2 and TRBJ1-4; 7 nucleotides match TRBD1. The CDR3 has 14 amino acids. Trimming took 6 bases from V and 7 from J; bases not matched to a gene: 8. The germline gives CDR1 SNHLY, CDR2 FYNNEI. The sequenced part of the CDR3 DNA is TGTGCCAGCAGGACAGGGACGAGCGTTGAAAAA. Translating it yields CASRTGTSVEK. The full CDR3 protein is CASRTGTSVEKLFF.

On this clone: With the read ending 3 residues before the CDR3 end, the germline J gene is used to fill in that end. The chain links TRBV20-1 to TRBJ2-3; 7 nucleotides line up with TRBD1. Looked up from germline, CDR1 is DFQATT and CDR2 is SNEGSKA (reference sequence). This CDR3 contains 18 residues. J lost 0 bases, V lost 6 bases, and 18 bases had no gene match. CDR3 loop: CSAAKVGQRYTSTDTQYF. The covered CDR3 bases are TGCAGTGCCGCGAAAGTGGGACAGCGCTATACTAGCACAGATACG.

Turning to this clone: Sequencing ends 3 residues short of the CDR3 end; the germline J gene provides the rest. The rearrangement links TRBV19 to TRBJ2-2; tentative D call: TRBD2 (5 bases). The V gene lost 1 base and the J gene lost 2 bases, with 8 bases spanning the gap. Germline V gene lookup returns CDR1 LNHDA and CDR2 SQIVND (reference sequence). CDR3 length: 15 amino acids. The sequenced part of the CDR3 DNA is TGTGCCAGTAGTATAGTCCGGGGAAACACCGGGGAG. Its protein product is CASSIVRGNTGE. The full CDR3 sequence reads CASSIVRGNTGELFF.

To note about this clone: One end of the junction fails to match germline, which may point to a read error. The CDR3 goes on 3 residues after the read ends, and that part is filled in from the germline J gene. The chain combines TRBV4-2 with TRBJ1-4, with a weak D call TRBD1 (6 bases). The CDR3 is 14 residues long. Germline V CDR1 and CDR2: LGHNA, YNFKEQ. The CDR3 DNA, read in part, is TGCGCCAGCAGCCAAAACAGGGAACGTGAAAAA. Translation: CASSQNREREK. The entire CDR3 protein reads CASSQNREREKLFF.